This record concerns one T cell receptor beta chain sequence. Its antigen is still unknown. This specimen comes from a study of response to subunit inactivated influenza vaccine. Study findings and constraints: The study's authors posited that every seasonal influenza vaccination enlists few new T cells.

Looked up from germline, CDR1 is SGHRS and CDR2 is YFSETQ. The CDR3 covers 14 residues. V lost 7 bases and J lost 6, with 19 bases in between. TCRdb processed the RT-PCR reads anew with MiXCR; each CDR3 protein has one entry. The sample lists around 750,000 distinct CDR3 sequences; around 20% were seen once. This chain links TRBV5-1 with TRBJ2-5; maybe TRBD2 (5 bases). The TCR sequence derives from a man aged 50 to 60 who received an inactivated influenza vaccine. Sequencing used PBMCs from blood, obtained 5 days after vaccination. The CDR3 is CASFRPGFGKTQYF. CDR3 DNA sequence: TGCGCCAGCTTTCGTCCGGGGTTTGGGAAGACCCAGTACTTC.